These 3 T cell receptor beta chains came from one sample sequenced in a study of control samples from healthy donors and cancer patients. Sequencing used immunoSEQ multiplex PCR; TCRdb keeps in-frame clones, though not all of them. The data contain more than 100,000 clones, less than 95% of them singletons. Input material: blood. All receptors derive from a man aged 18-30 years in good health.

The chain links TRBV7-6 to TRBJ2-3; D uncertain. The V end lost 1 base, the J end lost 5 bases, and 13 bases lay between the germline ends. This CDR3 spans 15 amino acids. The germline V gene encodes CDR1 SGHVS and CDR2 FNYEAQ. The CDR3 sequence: CASSLVVGGRDTQYF. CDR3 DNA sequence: TGTGCCAGCAGCTTAGTGGTTGGCGGAAGAGATACGCAGTATTTT.

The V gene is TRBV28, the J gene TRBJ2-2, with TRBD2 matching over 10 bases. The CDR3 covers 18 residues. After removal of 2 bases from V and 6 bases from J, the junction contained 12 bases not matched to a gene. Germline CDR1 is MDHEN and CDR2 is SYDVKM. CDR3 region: CASSLRKDSGGAAGELFF. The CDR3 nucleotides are TGTGCCAGCAGTTTACGAAAGGACAGCGGGGGGGCGGCCGGGGAGCTGTTTTTT.

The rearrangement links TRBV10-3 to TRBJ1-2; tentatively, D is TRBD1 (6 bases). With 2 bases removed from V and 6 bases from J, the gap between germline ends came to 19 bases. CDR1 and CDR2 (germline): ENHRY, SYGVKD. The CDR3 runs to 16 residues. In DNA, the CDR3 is TGTGCCATCAGTGAGAGCGGGGGGGCTGTTTTTGATGGCTACACCTTC. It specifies CAISESGGAVFDGYTF.